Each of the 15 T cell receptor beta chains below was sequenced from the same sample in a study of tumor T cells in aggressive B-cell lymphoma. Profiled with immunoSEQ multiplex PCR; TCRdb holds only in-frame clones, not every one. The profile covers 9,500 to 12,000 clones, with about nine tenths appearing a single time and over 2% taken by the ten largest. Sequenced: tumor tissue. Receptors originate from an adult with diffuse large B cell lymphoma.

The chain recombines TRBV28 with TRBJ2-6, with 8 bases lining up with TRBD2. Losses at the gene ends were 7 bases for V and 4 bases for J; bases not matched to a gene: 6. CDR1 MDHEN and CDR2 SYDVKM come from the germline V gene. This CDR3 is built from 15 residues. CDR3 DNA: TGTGCCAGCACCAAGCGGGGGCTGGGGGCCAACGTCCTGACTTTC. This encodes CASTKRGLGANVLTF.

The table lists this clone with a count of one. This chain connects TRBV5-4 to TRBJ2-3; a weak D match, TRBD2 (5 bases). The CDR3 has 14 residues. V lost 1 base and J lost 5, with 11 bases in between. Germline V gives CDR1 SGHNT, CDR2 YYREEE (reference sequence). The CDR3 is CASSLTSRIDTQYF. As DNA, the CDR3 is TGTGCCAGCAGCTTGACTAGTAGGATAGATACGCAGTATTTT.

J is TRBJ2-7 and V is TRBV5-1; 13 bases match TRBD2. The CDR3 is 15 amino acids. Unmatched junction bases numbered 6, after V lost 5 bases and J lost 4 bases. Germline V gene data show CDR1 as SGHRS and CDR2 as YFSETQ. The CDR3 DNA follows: TGCGCCAGCAGGAACGGGACTAGCGGGACTTACGAGCAGTACTTC. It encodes CASRNGTSGTYEQYF.

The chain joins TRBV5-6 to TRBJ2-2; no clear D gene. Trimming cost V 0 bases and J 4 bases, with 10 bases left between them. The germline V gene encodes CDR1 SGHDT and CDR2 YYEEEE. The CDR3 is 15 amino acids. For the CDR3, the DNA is TGTGCCAGCAGCTTGGAGAGGCCTCGCACCGGGGAGCTGTTTTTT. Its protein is CASSLERPRTGELFF.

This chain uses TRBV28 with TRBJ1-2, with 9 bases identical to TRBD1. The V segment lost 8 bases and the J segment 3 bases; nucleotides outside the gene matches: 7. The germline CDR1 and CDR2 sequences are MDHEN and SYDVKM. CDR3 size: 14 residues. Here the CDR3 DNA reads TGTGCCAGCGGAACAGGGGGCGCGGACTATGGCTACACCTTC. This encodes CASGTGGADYGYTF.

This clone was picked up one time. The CDR3 DNA reads TGTGCCAGCAGTGTCCTACTAGCGGGGGGTGCAGATACGCAGTATTTT. Translation: CASSVLLAGGADTQYF. The rearrangement joins TRBV6-1 to TRBJ2-3; 12 bases are shared with TRBD2. The J segment lost 4 bases and the V segment lost 4 bases, leaving 6 bases of the junction unmatched. From germline, CDR1 is MNHNS and CDR2 SASEGT. CDR3 size: 16 residues.

For the CDR3, the DNA is TGTGCCAGCAGTGACAGTTTCGAGCAGTACTTC. Its translation is CASSDSFEQYF. The rearrangement joins TRBV2 to TRBJ2-7; D not resolved. Germline lookup yields CDR1 SNHLY and CDR2 FYNNEI. Between the trimmed V and J ends, which lost 3 bases and 6 bases, there was a span of 6 bases. CDR3 length: 11 residues.

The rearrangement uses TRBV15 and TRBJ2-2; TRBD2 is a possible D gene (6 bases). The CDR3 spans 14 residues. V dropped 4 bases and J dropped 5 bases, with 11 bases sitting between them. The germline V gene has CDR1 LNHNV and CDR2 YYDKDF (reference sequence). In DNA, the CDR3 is TGTGCCACCAGCATACAGGCGGGAACCGGGGAGCTGTTTTTT. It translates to CATSIQAGTGELFF.

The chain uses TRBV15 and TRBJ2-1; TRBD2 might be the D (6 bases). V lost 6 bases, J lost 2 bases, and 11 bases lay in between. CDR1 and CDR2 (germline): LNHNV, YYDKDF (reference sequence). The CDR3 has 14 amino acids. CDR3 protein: CATSLEGTYNEQFF. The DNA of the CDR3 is TGTGCCACCAGTTTGGAGGGGACCTACAATGAGCAGTTCTTC. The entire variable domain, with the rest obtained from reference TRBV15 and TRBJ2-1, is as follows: DAMVIQNPRYQVTQFGKPVTLSCSQTLNHNVMYWYQQKSSQAPKLLFHYYDKDFNNEADTPDNFQSRRPNTSFCFLDIRSPGLGDTAMYLCATSLEGTYNEQFFGPGTRLTVL.

CDR3 bases: TGTGCCAGCAGGGTACGGGGAACTAGCACAGATACGCAGTATTTT. It codes for CASRVRGTSTDTQYF. The chain uses TRBV28 and TRBJ2-3; a possible D gene is TRBD2 (5 bases). The CDR3 runs to 15 residues. Trimming pared 6 bases from V and 0 bases from J, leaving 13 bases between. The V gene's germline CDR1 is MDHEN and CDR2 SYDVKM. Full variable domain (outside the CDR3, taken from reference TRBV28 and TRBJ2-3): DVKVTQSSRYLVKRTGEKVFLECVQDMDHENMFWYRQDPGLGLRLIYFSYDVKMKEKGDIPEGYSVSREKKERFSLILESASTNQTSMYLCASRVRGTSTDTQYFGPGTRLTVL.

The chain's CDR3 is CASSFRGGAGYGYTF. In DNA, the CDR3 is TGTGCCAGCAGTTTTCGGGGGGGCGCGGGTTATGGCTACACCTTC. The chain employs TRBV28 and TRBJ1-2; the D gene is possibly TRBD1 (6 bases). V was shortened by 3 bases and J by 5 bases, with 16 bases between the two germline ends. Germline CDR1 is MDHEN and CDR2 is SYDVKM. The CDR3 loop spans 15 amino acids.

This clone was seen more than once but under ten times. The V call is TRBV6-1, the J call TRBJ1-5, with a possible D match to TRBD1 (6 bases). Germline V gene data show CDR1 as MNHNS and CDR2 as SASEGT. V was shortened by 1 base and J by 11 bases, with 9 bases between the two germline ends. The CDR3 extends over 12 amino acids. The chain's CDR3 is CASSEGRQAQHF. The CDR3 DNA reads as TGTGCCAGCAGTGAAGGAAGACAGGCCCAGCATTTT.

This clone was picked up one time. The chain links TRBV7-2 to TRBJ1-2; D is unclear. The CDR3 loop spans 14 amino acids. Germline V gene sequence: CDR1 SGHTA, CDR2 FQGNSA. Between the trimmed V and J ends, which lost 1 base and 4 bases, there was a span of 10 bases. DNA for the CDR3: TGTGCCAGCAGCTTAGATGCAGGTTTCTATGGCTACACCTTC. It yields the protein CASSLDAGFYGYTF.

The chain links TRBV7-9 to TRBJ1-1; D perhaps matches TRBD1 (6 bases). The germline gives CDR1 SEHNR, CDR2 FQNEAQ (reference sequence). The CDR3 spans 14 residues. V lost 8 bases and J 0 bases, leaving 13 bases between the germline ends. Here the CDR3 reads CASEVGQLNTEAFF. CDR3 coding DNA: TGTGCCAGCGAGGTAGGACAGCTGAACACTGAAGCTTTCTTT.

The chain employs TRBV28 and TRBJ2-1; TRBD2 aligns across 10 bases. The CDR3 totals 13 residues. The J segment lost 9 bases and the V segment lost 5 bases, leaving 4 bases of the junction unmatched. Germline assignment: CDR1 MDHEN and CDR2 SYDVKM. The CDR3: CASSNSGRFEQFF. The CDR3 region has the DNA TGTGCCAGCAGTAATAGCGGGAGGTTTGAGCAGTTCTTC.